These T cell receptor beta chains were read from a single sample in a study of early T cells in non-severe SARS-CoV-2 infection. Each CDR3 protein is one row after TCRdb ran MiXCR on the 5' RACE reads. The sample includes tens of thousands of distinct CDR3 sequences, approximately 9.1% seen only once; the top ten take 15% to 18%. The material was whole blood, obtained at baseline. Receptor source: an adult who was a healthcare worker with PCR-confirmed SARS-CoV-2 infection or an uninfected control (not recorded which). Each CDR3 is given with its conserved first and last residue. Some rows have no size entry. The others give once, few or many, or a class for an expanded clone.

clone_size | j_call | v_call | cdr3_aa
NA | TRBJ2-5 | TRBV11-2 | CASSLEISQNRETQYF
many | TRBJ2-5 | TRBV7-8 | CASSHGNKQETQYF
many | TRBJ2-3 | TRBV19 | CAIPTGLMADTQYF
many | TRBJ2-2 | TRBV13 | CASSLGENTGEMFF
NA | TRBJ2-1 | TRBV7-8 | CASSLFPYNERFF
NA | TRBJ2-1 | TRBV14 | CASSRTTYNEQFF
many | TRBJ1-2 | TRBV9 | CASSRGTRTNYGYTF
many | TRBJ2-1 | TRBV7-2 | CASSYRGQTFFNEQFF
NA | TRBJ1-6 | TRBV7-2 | CASSLRPGQGNSPLHF
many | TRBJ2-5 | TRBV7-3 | CASSPQGLQETQYF
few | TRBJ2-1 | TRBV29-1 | CSVVTPSSEQFF
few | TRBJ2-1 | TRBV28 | CASTPGLAGNNEQFF
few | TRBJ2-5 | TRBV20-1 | CSATPGTSGQETQYF
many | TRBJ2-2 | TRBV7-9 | CASRLAGDFGELFF
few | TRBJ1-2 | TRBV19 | CASSLARISANYGYTF
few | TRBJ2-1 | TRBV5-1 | CASSPQDPGNEQFF
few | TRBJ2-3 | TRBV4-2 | CASSQERLAGGLQYF
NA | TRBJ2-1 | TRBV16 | CASSQFGLEYNEQFF
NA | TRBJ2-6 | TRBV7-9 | CASSLGTSGPSGANVLTF
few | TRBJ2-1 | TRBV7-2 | CASSFIAGAGNEQFF
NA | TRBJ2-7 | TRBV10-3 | CAISEWGTLNEQYF
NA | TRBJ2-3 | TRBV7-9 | CASSPGTSGSSGTQYF
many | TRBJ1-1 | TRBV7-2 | CASSFRGLFTEAFF
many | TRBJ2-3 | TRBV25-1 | CASSEGARTSGPTDTQYF
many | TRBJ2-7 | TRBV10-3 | CAISEAGTSDYEQYF
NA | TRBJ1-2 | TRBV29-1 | CSVGDNYGYTF
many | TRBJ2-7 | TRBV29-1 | CSVFRGNSYEQYF
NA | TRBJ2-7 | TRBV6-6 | CVSSYRGGYEQYF
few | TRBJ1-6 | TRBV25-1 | CASSDSSGQTVNSPLHF